Detailed here is one TCR beta chain. As yet, its antigen is unknown. This entry comes from a study of shared clonotypes between healthy human individuals. About the study: Donors had three CD4 naive, three CD4 memory, two CD8 naive and one CD8 memory plate apiece. Study results and caveats: When naive CD4 clonotypes were compared across four donors, around 4.6% were shared.

Germline trimming cut 6 bases from V and 3 bases from J; bases unmatched to any gene: 7. Germline V gene data show CDR1 as MDHEN and CDR2 as SYDVKM. The CDR3 is made up of 14 amino acids. The protocol was immunoSEQ multiplex PCR, while the TCRdb copy is restricted to in-frame clones and leaves out a portion. The sample has 2 million to 2.5 million clones, 85% to 95% seen once. This sequence was found in a man aged 18 to 35 in good health. Some clones in this sample may be carry-over from other donors' samples. The gene calls are TRBV28 and TRBJ2-5, with 7 nucleotides matching TRBD1. The sample was naive CD4+ T cells from PBMCs. Stated subset: CD45RA+ positively selected. The CDR3 region has the DNA TGTGCCAGCAGACCTTACAGGGGAGAAGAGACCCAGTACTTC. It yields the protein CASRPYRGEETQYF.